These T cell receptor beta chains were read from a single sample in a study of PD-1 blockade in classical Hodgkin lymphoma. The method was immunoSEQ multiplex PCR; TCRdb's version includes in-frame clones alone and lacks a portion of them. The data contain some 19,000 clones, 70% to 80% of them singletons. Sequenced material: peripheral blood mononuclear cells (PBMCs), taken before the fourth cycle of nivolumab. The source of these receptors is a human donor with classical Hodgkin lymphoma. Each CDR3 is given with its conserved first and last residue.

v_call	cdr3_length	j_call	cdr3_aa
TRBV7-2	13	TRBJ2-3	CASSPRYTDTQYF
TRBV7-7	19	TRBJ2-5	CASSLGRDGHNWYQETQYF
TRBV2	14	TRBJ2-5	CASSARDRQETQYF
TRBV13	18	TRBJ2-1	CASSLSLKLTSSYNEQFF
TRBV5-1	16	TRBJ2-2	CASRIASGTNTGELFF
TRBV19	16	TRBJ2-2	CASSMLGSGNTGELFF
TRBV18	13	TRBJ1-3	CASSPPVPQAIYF
TRBV7-9	15	TRBJ2-1	CASSPGWGTGNEQFF
TRBV5-1	14	TRBJ2-7	CASSLGQATYEQYF
TRBV7-6	15	TRBJ2-1	CASSPLAGGNNEQFF
TRBV10-3	11	TRBJ2-5	CAISAQETQYF
TRBV15	17	TRBJ2-1	CATSSGEGTTRNNEQFF
TRBV5-8	15	TRBJ2-5	CASSLGFRDQETQYF
TRBV6-5	13	TRBJ2-2	CASSPNPSGELFF
TRBV5-1	16	TRBJ2-3	CASSLGSGSHTDTQYF
TRBV10-3	16	TRBJ1-1	CAISPGQTAVNTEAFF
TRBV5-6	14	TRBJ1-1	CASSHFDRDTEAFF
TRBV7-9	12	TRBJ2-3	CASNWIPDTQYF
TRBV5-1	17	TRBJ1-1	CASSPDGTGRMNTEAFF
TRBV7-8	20	TRBJ2-3	CASSLGGQGETGGRTDTQYF
TRBV11-3	15	TRBJ2-1	CASSLGPGPDNEQFF
TRBV5-5	14	TRBJ2-1	CASSLKSSYNEQFF
TRBV19	17	TRBJ2-2	CASSRASGSVGTGELFF
TRBV28	17	TRBJ2-3	CASSFTGLAGDTDTQYF
TRBV5-6	16	TRBJ2-1	CASRGSTSGSSGEQFF
TRBV19	13	TRBJ1-2	CASSIATFYGYTF
TRBV27	17	TRBJ1-6	CASSFEATSSYNSPLHF
TRBV4-1	16	TRBJ2-4	CASSQATGQGWIIQYF
TRBV27	20	TRBJ1-5	CASSLFAVQTGAYSNQPQHF
TRBV27	14	TRBJ1-1	CASSTGTENTEAFF
TRBV5-7	18	TRBJ1-4	CASSSESRDRGRLEKLFF
TRBV6-5	13	TRBJ1-1	CASSYSRNTEAFF
TRBV4-1	12	TRBJ2-3	CASRSSTDTQYF
TRBV27	15	TRBJ1-6	CASTLSGTGNSPLHF
TRBV5-1	17	TRBJ2-3	CASSPFNREGGVDTQYF
TRBV2	14	TRBJ1-4	CASSVSGPFEKLFF
TRBV6-1	13	TRBJ1-2	CASSENRYYGYTF
TRBV5-1	16	TRBJ2-7	CASSLYNRGPLDEQYF
TRBV6-5	15	TRBJ2-1	CASRSGTSGYNEQFF
TRBV10-2	16	TRBJ2-4	CASRDRVGEAKNIQYF
TRBV20-1	11	TRBJ2-7	CSVGQSYEQYF
TRBV19	13	TRBJ1-1	CATSTRGGTEAFF
TRBV11-3	17	TRBJ2-3	CASSFSGRQFSTDTQYF
TRBV7-2	16	TRBJ2-2	CASSLVGTSNTGELFF
TRBV2	14	TRBJ1-1	CASSEEFENTEAFF
TRBV11-2	15	TRBJ2-2	CASRRLAGNTGELFF
TRBV13	14	TRBJ2-5	CASSIGLVGETQYF
TRBV6-5	15	TRBJ1-1	CASSYLGQGGAEAFF
TRBV28	14	TRBJ2-7	CASSLSSGVYEQYF
TRBV10-3	14	TRBJ2-2	CAIKAGYNTGELFF
TRBV7-9	17	TRBJ2-7	CASSLDVGQITNYEQYF
TRBV5-1	16	TRBJ2-6	CASSLEGGPGANVLTF
TRBV19	13	TRBJ2-3	CASRPTSTDTQYF
TRBV2	11	TRBJ1-6	CASSRVSPLHF